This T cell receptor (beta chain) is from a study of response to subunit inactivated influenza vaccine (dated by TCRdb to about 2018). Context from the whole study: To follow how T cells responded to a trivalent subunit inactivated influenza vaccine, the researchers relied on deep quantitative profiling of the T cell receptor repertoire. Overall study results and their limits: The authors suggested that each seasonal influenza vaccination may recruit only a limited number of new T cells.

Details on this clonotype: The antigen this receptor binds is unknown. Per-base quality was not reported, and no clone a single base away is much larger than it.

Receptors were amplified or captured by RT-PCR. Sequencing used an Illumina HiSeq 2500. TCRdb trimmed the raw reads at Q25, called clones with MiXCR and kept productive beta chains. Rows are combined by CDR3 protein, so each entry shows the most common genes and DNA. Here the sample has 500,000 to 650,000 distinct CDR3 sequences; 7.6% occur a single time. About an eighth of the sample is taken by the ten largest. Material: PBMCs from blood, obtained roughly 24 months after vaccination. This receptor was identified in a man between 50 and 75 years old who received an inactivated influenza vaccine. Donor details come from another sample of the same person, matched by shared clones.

The bases are TGTGCCAGCAGCTTAACCCAGAACGAGGAAAAACTGTTTTTT. This codes for CASSLTQNEEKLFF. The receptor chain draws on TRBV7-9 and TRBJ1-4, with the D gene not clear enough to name. The germline ends are 12 bases apart after V is trimmed by 2 bases and J by 8 bases. Including the terminal cysteine and phenylalanine, the CDR3 comprises 14 residues. Of all the DNA, just the CDR3 is kept, 42 bases in frame from base 1. CDR1 and CDR2, looked up from the germline V gene (reference sequence), are SEHNR and FQNEAQ.